The sample holds one count of the clone carrying this TCR beta chain. Its antigen is unidentified. The sample comes from a study of tumor and adjacent non-tumor tissue in lung cancer. Broader study findings: TCR diversity was significantly greater in tumor than normal lung tissue.

This sample's RNA came from whole unsorted tissue. The normal lung tissue was taken more than 3 cm from the tumor edge. TCRbeta libraries were built with three rounds of nested PCR, modified from ARM-PCR. A single record per CDR3 protein comes from TCRdb applying MiXCR to the multiplex PCR reads. This sample has approximately 80,000 distinct CDR3 sequences, with roughly 80% found just once. This CDR3 has 15 amino acids. Trimming shortened V by 3 bases and J by 0 bases, and 11 bases separated the two germline ends. Germline-derived CDR1 and CDR2 are WNHNN and SYGVQD (reference sequence). Specimen: distant non-tumor lung tissue. The chain is built from TRBV10-1 and TRBJ1-1; D gene unclear. The receptor's source is a man aged 55-75 years with non-small cell lung cancer. CDR3 nucleotides: TGCGCCAGCAGTGATTCCACGGAGGTGAACACTGAAGCTTTCTTT. The encoded protein is CASSDSTEVNTEAFF.